The 6 T cell receptor beta chains in this list originate from one sample, sequenced in a study of blood T cell repertoires in COVID-19. Only in-frame clones appear in the TCRdb table, and some are missing; sequencing was by immunoSEQ multiplex PCR. This table has approximately 200,000 clones, around 94% appearing once. The specimen sequenced was peripheral blood. These receptors came from a man aged 30 to 45 with COVID-19, enrolled during active disease.

This sequence joins TRBV28 and TRBJ1-3, with a possible D match to TRBD1 (6 bases). Germline V gives CDR1 MDHEN, CDR2 SYDVKM. Trimming shortened V by 5 bases and J by 0 bases, and 8 bases separated the two germline ends. This CDR3 has 14 amino acids. DNA of the CDR3: TGTGCCAGCAGTACAGGGTCCTCTGGAAACACCATATATTTT. Translating gives CASSTGSSGNTIYF.

The chain carries TRBV28 and TRBJ2-7; TRBD1 agrees at 7 bases. The germline V gene encodes CDR1 MDHEN and CDR2 SYDVKM. This CDR3 comprises 15 residues. J was trimmed by 3 bases and V by 10 bases; bases with no gene match: 15. This chain's CDR3 is CATTQTGQRGYEQYF. In DNA, the CDR3 is TGTGCCACCACCCAAACGGGACAGCGAGGCTACGAGCAGTACTTC.

The chain combines TRBV18 with TRBJ2-3; D gene ambiguous. Trimming removed 1 base from V and 2 bases from J, with 7 bases in between. The CDR3 totals 14 residues. Germline V CDR1 and CDR2: KGHSH, LQKENI. Here the CDR3 reads CASSPREFTDTQYF. DNA for the CDR3: TGTGCCAGCTCACCACGTGAGTTCACAGATACGCAGTATTTT.

The chain is built from TRBV7-2 and TRBJ2-5, with TRBD2 identical over 13 bases. The CDR3 sequence is 15 residues long. Germline lookup yields CDR1 SGHTA and CDR2 FQGNSA. With V trimmed by 4 bases and J by 5 bases, 4 bases remained unmatched. The CDR3 sequence is CASSSGLAGVETQYF. The DNA for the CDR3 is TGTGCCAGCAGCTCCGGACTAGCGGGGGTGGAGACCCAGTACTTC. Full variable domain (rest looked up from reference TRBV7-2 and TRBJ2-5): GAGVSQSPSNKVTEKGKDVELRCDPISGHTALYWYRQSLGQGLEFLIYFQGNSAPDKSGLPSDRFSAERTGGSVSTLTIQRTQQEDSAVYLCASSSGLAGVETQYFGPGTRLLVL.

As DNA, the CDR3 is TGTGCCAGCAGGTCAGCAGGGTCTGGAAACACCATATATTTT. Residues: CASRSAGSGNTIYF. V is TRBV27 and J is TRBJ1-3, with D perhaps matching TRBD1 (5 bases). V gave up 6 bases and J gave up 1 base, with 10 bases separating them. The CDR3 covers 14 residues. Germline CDR1 MNHEY, CDR2 SMNVEV (reference sequence).

The chain is built from TRBV6-5 and TRBJ2-1; 10 bases are shared with TRBD2. Germline-derived CDR1 and CDR2 are MNHEY and SVGAGI. This CDR3 is built from 15 residues. Trimming cost V 7 bases and J 8 bases; bases outside gene matches: 11. CDR3 protein: CASMESGGARHEQFF. The CDR3 coding sequence is TGTGCCAGCATGGAAAGCGGGGGGGCCCGACATGAGCAGTTCTTC.